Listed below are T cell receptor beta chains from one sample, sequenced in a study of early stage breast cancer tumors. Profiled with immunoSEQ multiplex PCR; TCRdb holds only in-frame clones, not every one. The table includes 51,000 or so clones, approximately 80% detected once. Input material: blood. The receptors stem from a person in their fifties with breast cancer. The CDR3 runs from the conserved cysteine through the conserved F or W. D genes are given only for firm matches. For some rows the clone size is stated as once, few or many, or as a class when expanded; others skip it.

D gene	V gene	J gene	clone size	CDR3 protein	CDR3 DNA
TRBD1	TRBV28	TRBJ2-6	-	CASSSPGTGYGANVLTF	TGTGCCAGCAGTTCCCCCGGGACAGGTTACGGGGCCAACGTCCTGACTTTC
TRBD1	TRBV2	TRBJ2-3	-	CASSDGVQGAADTQYF	TGTGCCAGCAGTGACGGAGTCCAGGGGGCAGCAGATACGCAGTATTTT
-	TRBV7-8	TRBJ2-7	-	CASSPAGTSPSYEQYF	TGTGCCAGCAGCCCAGCGGGGACAAGTCCGTCCTACGAGCAGTACTTC
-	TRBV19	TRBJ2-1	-	CASRALASGNEQFF	TGTGCCAGTAGGGCGCTAGCGAGTGGCAATGAGCAGTTCTTC
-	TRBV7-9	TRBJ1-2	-	CASSLVSNYGYTF	TGTGCCAGCAGCTTAGTCAGCAACTATGGCTACACCTTC
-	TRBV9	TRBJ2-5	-	CASSVEPLRETQYF	TGTGCCAGCAGCGTAGAACCGCTCCGAGAGACCCAGTACTTC
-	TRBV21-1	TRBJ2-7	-	CASSKEAYRYYEQYF	TGTGCCAGCAGCAAAGAAGCATACAGGTACTACGAGCAGTACTTC
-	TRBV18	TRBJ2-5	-	CASSPRTEQETQYF	TGTGCCAGCTCACCAAGGACAGAGCAAGAGACCCAGTACTTC
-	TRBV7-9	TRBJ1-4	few	CASSADPLREKLFF	TGTGCCAGCAGCGCAGACCCTCTGAGGGAAAAACTGTTTTTT
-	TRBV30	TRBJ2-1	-	CAWSRADNEQFF	TGTGCCTGGAGCAGGGCCGACAATGAGCAGTTCTTC
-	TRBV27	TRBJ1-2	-	CASCDRGGRNYGYTF	TGTGCCAGCTGTGACCGGGGCGGTCGTAACTATGGCTACACCTTC
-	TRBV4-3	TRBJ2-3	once	CASSQDPRSGGDTQYF	TGCGCCAGCAGCCAAGATCCGCGTTCCGGGGGAGATACGCAGTATTTT